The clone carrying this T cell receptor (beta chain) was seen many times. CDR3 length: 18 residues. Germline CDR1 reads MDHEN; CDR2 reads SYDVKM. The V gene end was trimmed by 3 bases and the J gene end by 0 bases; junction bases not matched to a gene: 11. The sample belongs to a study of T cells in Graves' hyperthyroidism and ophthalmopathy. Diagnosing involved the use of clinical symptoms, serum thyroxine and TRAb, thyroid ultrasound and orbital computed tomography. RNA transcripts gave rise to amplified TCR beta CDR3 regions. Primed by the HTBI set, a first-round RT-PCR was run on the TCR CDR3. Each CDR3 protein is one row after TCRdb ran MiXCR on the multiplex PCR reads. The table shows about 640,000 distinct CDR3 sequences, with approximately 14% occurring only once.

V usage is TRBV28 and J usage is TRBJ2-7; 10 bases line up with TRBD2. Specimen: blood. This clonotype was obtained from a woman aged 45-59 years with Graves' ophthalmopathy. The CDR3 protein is CASSFSRRASGSSYEQYF. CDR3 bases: TGTGCCAGCAGTTTCTCACGCCGGGCTAGCGGGAGCTCCTACGAGCAGTACTTC.